A selection of T cell receptor beta chains follows, all from one sample in a study of blood T cell repertoires in COVID-19. Libraries were prepared by immunoSEQ multiplex PCR; TCRdb keeps only in-frame clonotypes and omits some of them. The sample carries approximately 250,000 clones, around 83% recorded once. Sample: peripheral blood. Source of these receptors: a man aged 40-50 years who had recovered from COVID-19. The CDR3 runs from the conserved cysteine through the conserved F or W. The order of the fields is J gene, clone size, V gene, D gene, CDR3 protein, CDR3 DNA. The D gene is left open where the match is weak. Clone size is shown for a subset of rows, as once, few, many or a class of expanded clone.

TRBJ1-2 | . | TRBV9 | TRBD1 | CASSVGGTGAPPNYGYTF | TGTGCCAGCAGCGTAGGGGGGACAGGGGCTCCTCCAAACTATGGCTACACCTTC
TRBJ1-2 | . | TRBV19 | TRBD1 | CASSTGTGSNYGYTF | TGTGCCAGTAGTACTGGGACAGGGAGTAACTATGGCTACACCTTC
TRBJ1-2 | . | TRBV7-9 | TRBD1 | CASSLGIGTGGRYGYTF | TGTGCCAGCAGCTTAGGGATCGGGACAGGGGGAAGATATGGCTACACCTTC
TRBJ2-5 | . | TRBV25-1 | TRBD2 | CASSEMLAAETQYF | TGTGCCAGCAGTGAGATGCTAGCGGCAGAGACCCAGTACTTC
TRBJ2-7 | . | TRBV3-1/TRBV3-2 | TRBD1 | CASSQEHRDRETYEQYF | TGTGCCAGCAGCCAAGAACACCGGGACAGGGAAACCTACGAGCAGTACTTC
TRBJ2-7 | . | TRBV27 | TRBD2 | CASSLSFAGAYEQYF | TGTGCCAGCAGTTTATCGTTTGCGGGAGCGTACGAGCAGTACTTC
TRBJ2-1 | . | TRBV12-3/TRBV12-4 | . | CASVGGSYNEQFF | TGTGCCAGCGTGGGGGGATCCTACAATGAGCAGTTCTTC
TRBJ2-7 | . | TRBV7-6 | . | CASSLGFEGLAYEQYF | TGTGCCAGCAGCTTAGGGTTTGAGGGATTGGCCTACGAGCAGTACTTC
TRBJ2-3 | . | TRBV11-2 | . | CASSLTGTLSTDTQYF | TGTGCCAGCAGCTTGACCGGGACTCTTAGCACAGATACGCAGTATTTT
TRBJ1-1 | . | TRBV7-6 | TRBD1 | CASSLLSGTGLAEAFF | TGTGCCAGCAGCTTACTCTCCGGGACAGGATTAGCTGAAGCTTTCTTT
TRBJ1-1 | . | TRBV7-9 | TRBD1 | CASSSGQGMNTEAFF | TGTGCCAGCAGCTCGGGACAGGGAATGAACACTGAAGCTTTCTTT
TRBJ1-2 | once | TRBV10-1 | . | CASSAPPGERNNYGYTF | TGCGCCAGCAGCGCCCCCCCGGGAGAGAGAAATAACTATGGCTACACCTTC
TRBJ1-2 | . | TRBV18 | . | CASSPPLAGNGYTF | TGTGCCAGCTCACCCCCCCTCGCCGGGAATGGCTACACCTTC
TRBJ1-1 | . | TRBV11-2 | . | CASSFRTRGGTEAFF | TGTGCCAGCAGCTTCCGGACAAGGGGGGGGACTGAAGCTTTCTTT
TRBJ2-3 | . | TRBV6-1 | TRBD1 | CASSDTPGQGPDTQYF | TGTGCCAGCAGTGACACTCCGGGACAGGGGCCAGATACGCAGTATTTT
TRBJ2-5 | . | TRBV7-2 | . | CASSKRSQETQYF | TGTGCCAGCTCCAAGAGAAGCCAAGAGACCCAGTACTTC
TRBJ2-5 | few | TRBV3-1/TRBV3-2 | . | CASSQAGGPWETQYF | TGTGCCAGCAGCCAAGCCGGGGGGCCCTGGGAGACCCAGTACTTC
TRBJ2-1 | . | TRBV7-8 | . | CASSPGNFYNEQFF | TGTGCCAGCAGCCCAGGGAATTTCTACAATGAGCAGTTCTTC
TRBJ1-4 | . | TRBV19 | . | CASSIYREKLFF | TGTGCCAGTAGTATCTACCGGGAAAAACTGTTTTTT
TRBJ2-6 | . | TRBV3-1/TRBV3-2 | . | CASSPAGWSGANVLTF | TGTGCCAGCAGCCCCGCCGGTTGGTCTGGGGCCAACGTCCTGACTTTC
TRBJ2-5 | once | TRBV18 | TRBD2 | CASSFRGGEETQYF | TGTGCCAGCTCCTTTCGGGGGGGTGAAGAGACCCAGTACTTC
TRBJ2-6 | many | TRBV6-2/TRBV6-3 | . | CASSADSSGANVLTF | TGTGCCAGCAGTGCCGACAGCTCTGGGGCCAACGTCCTGACTTTC
TRBJ1-2 | . | TRBV7-2 | . | CASRSGQPYGYTF | TGTGCCAGCAGATCCGGACAGCCCTATGGCTACACCTTC
TRBJ2-5 | once | TRBV5-1 | . | CASSLQGETQYF | TGCGCCAGCAGTTTACAGGGTGAGACCCAGTACTTC
TRBJ2-7 | . | TRBV11-3 | . | CASSLEGGAYEQYF | TGTGCCAGCAGCTTAGAAGGGGGGGCCTACGAGCAGTACTTC
TRBJ2-3 | . | TRBV7-8 | . | CASSLLGGISTDTQYF | TGTGCCAGCAGCTTACTAGGGGGAATAAGCACAGATACGCAGTATTTT
TRBJ1-3 | . | TRBV11-2 | . | CASGTSLGNTIYF | TGTGCCAGCGGTACAAGTTTGGGAAACACCATATATTTT
TRBJ2-2 | . | TRBV4-1 | TRBD2 | CASSQEGLAGVTGELFF | TGCGCCAGCAGCCAAGAGGGACTAGCGGGGGTTACCGGGGAGCTGTTTTTT
TRBJ1-1 | once | TRBV7-2 | . | CASSSNTRTTNTEAFF | TGTGCCAGCAGCTCGAACACCCGGACAACGAACACTGAAGCTTTCTTT
TRBJ1-2 | . | TRBV4-3 | TRBD1 | CASSQGTGPYGYTF | TGCGCCAGCAGCCAAGGGACAGGGCCCTATGGCTACACCTTC
TRBJ2-7 | . | TRBV6-5 | TRBD2 | CASSITSGPDEQYF | TGTGCCAGCAGCATCACTAGCGGCCCCGACGAGCAGTACTTC
TRBJ2-7 | . | TRBV7-2 | TRBD2 | CASSSLRGGLSYEQYF | TGTGCCAGCAGCTCCCTCCGGGGGGGGTTGTCCTACGAGCAGTACTTC
TRBJ2-3 | . | TRBV7-2 | . | CASSLEQGSTDTQYF | TGTGCCAGCAGCTTAGAACAGGGCAGCACAGATACGCAGTATTTT
TRBJ1-6 | . | TRBV7-2 | . | CASSLQGRSPLHF | TGTGCCAGCAGCTTACAGGGTCGTTCACCCCTCCACTTT
TRBJ2-6 | . | TRBV27 | . | CASSFTSRISGANVLTF | TGTGCCAGCAGTTTTACAAGCAGGATCTCTGGGGCCAACGTCCTGACTTTC
TRBJ2-5 | . | TRBV5-8 | TRBD2 | CASSWGGDQYF | TGTGCCAGCAGCTGGGGGGGTGACCAGTACTTC
TRBJ2-5 | many | TRBV5-4 | TRBD2 | CASSRTGLAGDKETQYF | TGTGCCAGCAGCCGGACGGGACTAGCGGGAGATAAAGAGACCCAGTACTTC
TRBJ2-2 | once | TRBV19 | TRBD1 | CASSDPDRGSDTGELFF | TGTGCCAGTAGTGACCCGGACAGGGGATCGGACACCGGGGAGCTGTTTTTT
TRBJ2-7 | few | TRBV25-1 | TRBD2 | CASSDPSGSIYEQYF | TGTGCCAGCAGTGACCCCAGCGGGAGCATATACGAGCAGTACTTC
TRBJ1-1 | . | TRBV6-2/TRBV6-3 | . | CASSYGGRNTEAFF | TGTGCCAGCAGTTACGGGGGCCGGAACACTGAAGCTTTCTTT
TRBJ1-5 | . | TRBV2 | . | CASRGGHINQPQHF | TGTGCCAGCAGGGGCGGACATATCAATCAGCCCCAGCATTTT
TRBJ1-1 | . | TRBV6-5 | TRBD1 | CASRHGQGDVVAFF | TGTGCCAGCAGACACGGACAGGGGGACGTCGTTGCTTTCTTT
TRBJ1-6 | . | TRBV21-1 | . | CASSKPQGARIVSYNSPLHF | TGTGCCAGCAGCAAACCCCAGGGGGCGCGCATAGTCTCCTATAATTCACCCCTCCACTTT
TRBJ2-1 | . | TRBV4-3 | TRBD2 | CASSQGLAGAYNEQFF | TGCGCCAGCAGCCAAGGACTAGCGGGGGCCTACAATGAGCAGTTCTTC
TRBJ2-3 | . | TRBV5-1 | TRBD2 | CASSGAGGPGTDTQYF | TGCGCCAGCAGCGGAGCGGGAGGGCCTGGCACAGATACGCAGTATTTT
TRBJ1-1 | . | TRBV27 | TRBD1 | CASSSDRGVTEAFF | TGTGCCAGCAGTTCGGACAGGGGAGTTACTGAAGCTTTCTTT